The text below deals with one TCR beta chain. Its antigen is unknown. No much larger clone is present one base from it, and per-base qualities are unavailable. Taken with the paper, the label for time point translates to: about 28 days (+/-7) after the second vaccine dose. AZD1222 recipients with second doses at about 4 weeks or about 12 weeks were pooled, because spike-specific TCR depth and breadth did not differ between schedules. Vaccinee samples came from UK trials COV001 and COV002, including a single-blind randomized controlled phase 2/3 trial of AZD1222 (ChAdOx1 nCoV-19) in healthy adults. For TCRbeta chain sequencing, PBMC samples from trial participants were taken at day 0 and at day 28 after the second dose. The source of the sample is a study of T cell responses to AZD1222 COVID-19 vaccine (dated by TCRdb to about 2021). Regarding the study in general: A total of about 230 trial participants underwent TCR sequencing, of whom 207 received two doses of AZD1222 and about 25 received two doses of the MenACWY control vaccine. Trial participants were enrolled by age into subgroups of 18-55, 56-69 and 70-plus years, and around 150, 28 and 57 TCR-sequenced participants, respectively, were included in these subgroups. Summary of the overall study and its limitations: Participants were mostly white British, with more females than males. The authors suggested clonal diversity may have been underestimated. Nearly half of unique spike-specific TCRs reportedly recognized epitopes outside regions mutated in the B.1.351 and B.1.1.7 variants. No day 14 peak-response samples were available, so repertoires were characterized only after the peak T cell response. The whole spike protein was spanned by vaccine-associated CD4 TCRs, and dominant responses were seen in regions 160-218 and 743-854. After two AZD1222 doses, both the breadth and the depth of spike-specific TCRs were significantly higher than at day 0 and than in MenACWY recipients. The 56-69-year group was small, and its depth increase did not reach significance, likely because of low power. Conclusions about previously exposed vaccinees are limited, since just a handful of AZD1222 recipients were seropositive for SARS-CoV-2 at baseline.

The CDR3 regions of human TCRbeta chains were subjected to immunosequencing. As for the original processing: Repertoire TCRs were matched against a reference library of SARS-CoV-2-specific TCRs generated with the MIRA antigen-specificity platform. Breadth was defined as the fraction of unique TCRs that were SARS-CoV-2-associated, and depth was defined as the fraction of total T cells that were SARS-CoV-2-associated. Using the MIRA data, every spike-specific TCR was mapped to the spike region that the TCR reacted to and assigned to either a CD4 or a CD8 class. Log10-transformed breadth and depth values were compared by one-way ANOVA with Sidak's multiple comparisons tests. Imported from immuneACCESS, the table was reduced by TCRdb to in-frame sequences with V and J called. These copies leave out some clones; in studies compared against another copy, an unresolved V gene accounts for under half, and the cause of the remainder is not known. D and trimming come from the DNA, and the V and J calls and clone size come from that table. This sample gives 110,000 to 150,000 clones in total; about nine tenths of them show up just once. In total, the top ten clones hold roughly 2% of the sample.

The CDR3 runs 16 amino acids, cysteine and phenylalanine included. Just the 48-base CDR3 DNA is kept, in frame starting at base 1. Compared with germline, V lacks 1 base and J lacks 4 bases; bases without a gene match: 7. Via the germline V gene, CDR1 is SGHTA and CDR2 FQGTGA. Recombination connected TRBV7-3 to TRBJ2-1; a stretch of 7 junction bases matches TRBD2. This sample comprised peripheral blood, obtained 28 days after the second AZD1222 dose. The TCR originated in an adult who received the AZD1222 COVID-19 vaccine. The CDR3 has the sequence CASSLMAGVAYNEQFF. The DNA sequence reads TGTGCCAGCAGCTTAATGGCGGGGGTAGCTTACAATGAGCAGTTCTTC.